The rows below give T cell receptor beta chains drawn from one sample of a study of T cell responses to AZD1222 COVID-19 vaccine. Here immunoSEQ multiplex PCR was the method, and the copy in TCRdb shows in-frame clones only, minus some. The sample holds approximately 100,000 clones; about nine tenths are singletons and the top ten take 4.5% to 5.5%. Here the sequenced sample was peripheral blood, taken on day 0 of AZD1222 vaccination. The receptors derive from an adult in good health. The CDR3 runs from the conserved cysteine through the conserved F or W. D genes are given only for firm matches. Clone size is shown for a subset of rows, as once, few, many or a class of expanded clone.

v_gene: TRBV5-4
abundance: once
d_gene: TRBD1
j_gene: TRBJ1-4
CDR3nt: TGTGCCAGCAGTTGGGACAGATCCTATGAAAAACTGTTTTTT
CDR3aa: CASSWDRSYEKLFF

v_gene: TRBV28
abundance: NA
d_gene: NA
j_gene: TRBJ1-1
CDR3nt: TGTGCCAGCAGTTGGGGGGGCTGGGGCACTGAAGCTTTCTTT
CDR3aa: CASSWGGWGTEAFF

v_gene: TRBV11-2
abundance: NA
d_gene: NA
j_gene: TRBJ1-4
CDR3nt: TGTGCCAGCAGCTTAGAAGGTGAAAAACTGTTTTTT
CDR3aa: CASSLEGEKLFF

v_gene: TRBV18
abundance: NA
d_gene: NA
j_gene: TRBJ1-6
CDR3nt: TGTGCCAGCTCACCCGGGGATTCACCCCTCCACTTT
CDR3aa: CASSPGDSPLHF

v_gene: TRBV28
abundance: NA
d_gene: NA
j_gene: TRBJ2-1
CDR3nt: TGTGCCAGCAGTTTCCGGGACTTCTTGGGCGGTGAGCAGTTCTTC
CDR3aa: CASSFRDFLGGEQFF

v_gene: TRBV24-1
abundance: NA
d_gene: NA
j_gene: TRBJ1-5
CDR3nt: TGTGCCACCAGTTCGACCGGGGACAATCAGCCCCAGCATTTT
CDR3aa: CATSSTGDNQPQHF

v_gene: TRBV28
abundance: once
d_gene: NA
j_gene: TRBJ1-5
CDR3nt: TGTGCCAGCAGTTTATTCAATAGCAATCAGCCCCAGCATTTT
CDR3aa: CASSLFNSNQPQHF

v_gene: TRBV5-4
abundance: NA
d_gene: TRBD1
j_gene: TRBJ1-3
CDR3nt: TGTGCCAGCAGCTTGGCCGGGACAGCTGGAAACACCATATATTTT
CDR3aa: CASSLAGTAGNTIYF

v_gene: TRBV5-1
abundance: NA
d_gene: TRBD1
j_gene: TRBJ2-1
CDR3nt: TGCGCCAGCAGCTCCCCCGGGACAGACAATGAGCAGTTCTTC
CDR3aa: CASSSPGTDNEQFF

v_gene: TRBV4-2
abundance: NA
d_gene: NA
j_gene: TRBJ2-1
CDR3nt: TGTGCCAGCAGCCAAGGACAGACAGGAAAGCAGTTCTTC
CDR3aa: CASSQGQTGKQFF

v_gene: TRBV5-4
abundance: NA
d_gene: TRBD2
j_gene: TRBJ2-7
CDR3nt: TGTGCCAGCAGCTTGACGGGCGGGAGGAACGAGCAGTACTTC
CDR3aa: CASSLTGGRNEQYF

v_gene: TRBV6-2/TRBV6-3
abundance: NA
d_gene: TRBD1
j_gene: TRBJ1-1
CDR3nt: TGTGCCAGCAGCAGGACAGGGTACAGTGAAGCTTTCTTT
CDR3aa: CASSRTGYSEAFF

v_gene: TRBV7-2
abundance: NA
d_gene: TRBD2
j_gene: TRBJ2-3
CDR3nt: TGTGCCAGCAGCTTAGGGGGACTAGCGGGGGTAGATACGCAGTATTTT
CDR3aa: CASSLGGLAGVDTQYF

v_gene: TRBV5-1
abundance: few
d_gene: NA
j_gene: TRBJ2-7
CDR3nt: TGCGCCAGCACCCCCGGGACACCAGCCTACGAGCAGTACTTC
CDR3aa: CASTPGTPAYEQYF

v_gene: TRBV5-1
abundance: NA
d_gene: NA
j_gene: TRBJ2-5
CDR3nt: TGCGCCAGCTCCGGGTCAGAACAAGAGACCCAGTACTTC
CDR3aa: CASSGSEQETQYF

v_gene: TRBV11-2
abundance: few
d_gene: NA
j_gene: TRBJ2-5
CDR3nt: TGTGCCAGCAGCTCATATATTGGGCGTGGATGGGAGACCCAGTACTTC
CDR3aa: CASSSYIGRGWETQYF

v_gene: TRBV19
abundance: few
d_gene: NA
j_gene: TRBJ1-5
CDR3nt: TGTGCCAGTAGTATATTTATCGGGTATAATCAGCCCCAGCATTTT
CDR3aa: CASSIFIGYNQPQHF

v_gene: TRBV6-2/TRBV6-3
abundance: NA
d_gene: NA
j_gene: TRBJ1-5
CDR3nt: TGTGCCAGCAACCCCACCGGGGTCAGGCAGCCCCAGCATTTT
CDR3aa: CASNPTGVRQPQHF

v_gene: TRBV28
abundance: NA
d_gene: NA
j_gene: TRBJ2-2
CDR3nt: TGTGCCAGCAGACCCCTTCTGGCGGGGCTCCGGGGCGGGGAGCTGTTTTTT
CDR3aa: CASRPLLAGLRGGELFF

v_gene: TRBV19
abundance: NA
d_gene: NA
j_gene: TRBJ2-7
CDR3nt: TGTGCCAGTAGTATACCCGGGCCAGGGCACGAGCAGTACTTC
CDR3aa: CASSIPGPGHEQYF

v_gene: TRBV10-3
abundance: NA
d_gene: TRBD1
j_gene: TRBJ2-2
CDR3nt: TGTGCCATCAGTGAGTCGAGAGACAGGGCCGAGTCTACCGGGGAGCTGTTTTTT
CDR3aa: CAISESRDRAESTGELFF

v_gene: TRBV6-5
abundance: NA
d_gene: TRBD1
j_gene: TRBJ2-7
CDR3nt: TGTGCCAGCAGTACGCTGACAGGGTTACACGAGCAGTACTTC
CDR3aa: CASSTLTGLHEQYF

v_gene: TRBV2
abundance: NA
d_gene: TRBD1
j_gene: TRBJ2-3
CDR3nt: TGTGCCAGGTCGACAGGGTCCTCCACAGATACGCAGTATTTT
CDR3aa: CARSTGSSTDTQYF

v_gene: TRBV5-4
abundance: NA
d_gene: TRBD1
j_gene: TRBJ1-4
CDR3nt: TGTGCCAGCAGCCGGGACAGAGTTAATGAAAAACTGTTTTTT
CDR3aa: CASSRDRVNEKLFF

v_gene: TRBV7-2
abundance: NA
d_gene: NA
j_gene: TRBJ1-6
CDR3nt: TGTGCCAGCAGCTTAGGCCCGGGGGGATATAATTCACCCCTCCACTTT
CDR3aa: CASSLGPGGYNSPLHF

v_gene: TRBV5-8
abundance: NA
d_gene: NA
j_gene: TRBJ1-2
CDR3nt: TGTGCCAGCAGGGTGCGGGGGATAGCTAACTATGGCTACACCTTC
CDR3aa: CASRVRGIANYGYTF

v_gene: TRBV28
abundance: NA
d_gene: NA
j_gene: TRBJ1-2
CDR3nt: TGTGCCAGCAGTTTGGAGGGAAGCTATGGCTACACCTTC
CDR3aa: CASSLEGSYGYTF

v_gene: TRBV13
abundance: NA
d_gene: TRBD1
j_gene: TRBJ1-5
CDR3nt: TGTGCCAGCAGCTTATCAACAGGGGGACATCAGCCCCAGCATTTT
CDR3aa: CASSLSTGGHQPQHF

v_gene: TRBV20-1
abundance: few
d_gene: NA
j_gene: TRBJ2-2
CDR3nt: TGCAGTGCTAGGGGGGCCGGGGAGCTGTTTTTT
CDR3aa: CSARGAGELFF

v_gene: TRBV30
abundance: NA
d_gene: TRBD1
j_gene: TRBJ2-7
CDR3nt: TGTGCCTGGAGTTTACCGGGACAGGTTATACGATGGCAGTACTTC
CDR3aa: CAWSLPGQVIRWQYF

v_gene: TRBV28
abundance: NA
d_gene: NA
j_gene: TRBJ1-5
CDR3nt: TGTGCCAGCAGTTTCCCGCGACGGCCCCAGCATTTT
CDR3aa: CASSFPRRPQHF

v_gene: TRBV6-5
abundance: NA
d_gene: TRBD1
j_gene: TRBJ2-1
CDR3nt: TGTGCCTCACGGGACAGGGGCCTCCAGGAGCAGTTCTTC
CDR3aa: CASRDRGLQEQFF

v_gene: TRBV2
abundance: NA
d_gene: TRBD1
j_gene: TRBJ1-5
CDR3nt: TGTGCCAGCACGACAGGGCACAATCAGCCCCAGCATTTT
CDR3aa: CASTTGHNQPQHF

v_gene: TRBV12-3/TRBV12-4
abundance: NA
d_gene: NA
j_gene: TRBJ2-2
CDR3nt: TGTGCCAGCAGTTTCGGCCCCGGGGAGCTGTTTTTT
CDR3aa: CASSFGPGELFF

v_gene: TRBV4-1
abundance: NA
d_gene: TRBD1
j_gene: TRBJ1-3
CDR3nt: TGCGCCAGCAGCCAAGAGGACAGGGGCCCGCACTCTGGAAACACCATATATTTT
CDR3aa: CASSQEDRGPHSGNTIYF

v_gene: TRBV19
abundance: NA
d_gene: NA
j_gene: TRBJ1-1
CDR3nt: TGTGCCAGTAGACGGCGGGGGGCGATGAGCACTGAAGCTTTCTTT
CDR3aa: CASRRRGAMSTEAFF

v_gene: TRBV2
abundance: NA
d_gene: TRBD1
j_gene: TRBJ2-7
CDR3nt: TGTGCCAGCAGAGAACAGGGGGCGGTCTACGAGCAGTACTTC
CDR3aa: CASREQGAVYEQYF

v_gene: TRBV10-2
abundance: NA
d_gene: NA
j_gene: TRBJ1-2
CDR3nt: TGCGCCAGCAGTGAGCCCCGTTCGCCCTCTAACTATGGCTACACCTTC
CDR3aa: CASSEPRSPSNYGYTF

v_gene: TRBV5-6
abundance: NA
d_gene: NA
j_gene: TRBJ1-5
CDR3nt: TGTGCCAGCAGCCTATGGGGGGGCGATCAGCCCCAGCATTTT
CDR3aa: CASSLWGGDQPQHF

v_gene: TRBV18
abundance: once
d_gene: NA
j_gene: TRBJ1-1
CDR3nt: TGTGCCAGCTCACCAGAGGGGTTTCATGGATCGAACACTGAAGCTTTCTTT
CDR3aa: CASSPEGFHGSNTEAFF

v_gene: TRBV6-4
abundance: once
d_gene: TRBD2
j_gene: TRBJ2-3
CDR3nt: TGTGCCAGCAGTGAGAGCGGGGCCCCAGATACGCAGTATTTT
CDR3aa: CASSESGAPDTQYF

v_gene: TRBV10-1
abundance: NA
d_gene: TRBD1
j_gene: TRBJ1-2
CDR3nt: TGCGCCAGCAGCGGGGACAGGCTTGGTGGCTACACCTTC
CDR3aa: CASSGDRLGGYTF

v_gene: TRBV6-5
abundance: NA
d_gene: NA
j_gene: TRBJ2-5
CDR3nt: TGTGCCAGCAGTCAGGGGCTAGTCGGGGAGACCCAGTACTTC
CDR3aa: CASSQGLVGETQYF

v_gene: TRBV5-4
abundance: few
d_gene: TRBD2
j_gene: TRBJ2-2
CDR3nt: TGTGCCAGCAGCCCCGGCGGGGGTGGTTTGGGGGAGCTGTTTTTT
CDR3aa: CASSPGGGGLGELFF

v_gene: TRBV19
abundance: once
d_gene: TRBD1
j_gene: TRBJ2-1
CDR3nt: TGTGCCAGTAGTCAGGACAGGGGACCAGGGCAGTTCTTC
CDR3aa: CASSQDRGPGQFF

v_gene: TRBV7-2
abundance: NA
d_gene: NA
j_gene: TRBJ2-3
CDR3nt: TGTGCCAGCAGACAGGGAGGTCGCACAGATACGCAGTATTTT
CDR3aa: CASRQGGRTDTQYF

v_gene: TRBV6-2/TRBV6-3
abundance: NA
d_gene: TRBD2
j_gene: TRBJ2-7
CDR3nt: TGTGCCAGCAGTGAGCGGGAGGGAACCTACGAGCAGTACTTC
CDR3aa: CASSEREGTYEQYF

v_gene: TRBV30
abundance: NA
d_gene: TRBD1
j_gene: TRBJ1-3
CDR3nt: TGTGCCTGGAGCCCAACAGGGGGGGGCAACACCATATATTTT
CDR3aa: CAWSPTGGGNTIYF

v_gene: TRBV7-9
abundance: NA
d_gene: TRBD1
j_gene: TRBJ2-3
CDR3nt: TGTGCCAGCAGCACTGGACAGGGGGTTACAGATACGCAGTATTTT
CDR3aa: CASSTGQGVTDTQYF

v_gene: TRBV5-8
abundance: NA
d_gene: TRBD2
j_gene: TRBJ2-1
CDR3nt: TGTGCCAGCAGCTCCCGACTAGCGGGAGGGCTGGTTGAGCAGTTCTTC
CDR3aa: CASSSRLAGGLVEQFF

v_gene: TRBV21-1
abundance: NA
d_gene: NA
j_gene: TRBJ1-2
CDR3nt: TGTGCCAGCAGCGCCCGCAGGGGGACCAACTATGGCTACACCTTC
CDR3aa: CASSARRGTNYGYTF

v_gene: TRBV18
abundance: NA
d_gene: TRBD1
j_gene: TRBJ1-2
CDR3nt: TGTGCCAGCTCACCACAGGGGGCCGGAGGCTACACCTTC
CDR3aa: CASSPQGAGGYTF

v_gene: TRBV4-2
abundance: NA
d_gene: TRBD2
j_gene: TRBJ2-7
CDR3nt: TGTGCCAGCAGCCAAGATCGGACTAGCTACTACGAGCAGTACTTC
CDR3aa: CASSQDRTSYYEQYF

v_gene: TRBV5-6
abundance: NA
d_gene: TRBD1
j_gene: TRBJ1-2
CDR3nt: TGTGCCAGCAGCCGGACAGGGGTATATGGCTACACCTTC
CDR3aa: CASSRTGVYGYTF

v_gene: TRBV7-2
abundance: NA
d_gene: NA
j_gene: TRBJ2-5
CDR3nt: TGTGCCAGCAGCTTCGGGCCAGAAGAGACCCAGTACTTC
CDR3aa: CASSFGPEETQYF

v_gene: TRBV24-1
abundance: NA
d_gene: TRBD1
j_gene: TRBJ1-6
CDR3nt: TGTGCCACCAGTGATTTGGGACAGGGGGTTCATTCACCCCTCCACTTT
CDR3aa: CATSDLGQGVHSPLHF